This T cell receptor beta chain is from a study of blood T cell repertoires in COVID-19 (dated by TCRdb to the early 2020s). For the study in its entirety: Recovered participants in ImmuneRACE Cohort 3 were defined as having two consecutive negative NP/OP PCR tests, clearance from a healthcare professional, or resolution of symptoms. Collaborator samples came from the United States, Italy and Spain and covered acute and convalescent phases of COVID-19. The prospective study material was composed of cDNA or gDNA derived from T cells, B-cell-depleted T cells, or PBMCs. Deeply sampled blood TCRbeta repertoires from subjects exposed to, actively infected with, or recovered from COVID-19 were included in the dataset. The repertoires were released in a freely available public database intended as a resource for research on the immune response to SARS-CoV-2. Samples came from the ongoing ImmuneRACE study (first 160 participants) plus 1,254 subjects from 6 global collaborators. Sample metadata almost always included a de-identified subject ID, COVID-19 status, age in years and sex. HLA class I and class II types, where available, came from metadata supplied by the sample provider rather than from assay-based typing. What the study reported, not specific to this receptor: The amount of clinical and demographic metadata varied by source and participant and was provided uncurated.

CDR1 and CDR2 (SGDLS, YYNGEE) derive from the germline V gene. Including the terminal cysteine and phenylalanine, the CDR3 comprises 12 residues. Just the 36-base CDR3 DNA is kept, in frame starting at base 1. Trimming costs V 1 base and J 7 bases, and their ends lie 8 bases apart. Concerning this clone itself: Its antigen is not yet known. Within one base of it there is no much larger clone, and no base qualities were kept.

Participants in the prospective study were enrolled through a virtual design, were aged roughly 18 to 100 years, and lived in 24 United States geographic areas. To assign participants to cohorts, the prospective study relied on clinical history that participants themselves reported in a screening survey and a study questionnaire. In the prospective study, whole blood, serum and a nasopharyngeal or oropharyngeal swab were collected from each participant by mobile phlebotomists. Additional blood draws and questionnaires over an approximately two-month period could optionally be provided by prospective study participants. Before DNA extraction, prospective study blood samples were shipped either frozen or at room temperature. TCRbeta CDR3 regions were amplified from genomic DNA using the immunoSEQ Assay, a bias-controlled multiplex PCR. The authors' analysis ran thus. The number of nucleated cells in each sample was estimated from the amplification of reference gene primers within the assay. To quantify the absolute abundance of each unique TCRbeta CDR3 rearrangement, sequence reads were collapsed and filtered. Productive Simpson clonality was computed per sample as the square root of Simpson's diversity index over productive rearrangements. TCRdb obtained this table from immuneACCESS and retained in-frame rearrangements with V and J assigned. These tables miss some clones; where compared with another copy, unresolved V genes account for less than half of the shortfall, and the remainder is unexplained. V, J and clone size were drawn from that table, and D and trimming were deduced from the DNA. The sample table shows under 150,000 clones, and 75% to 90% are seen once. The top ten clonotypes cover approximately 4% of the sample.

The rearrangement joined TRBV9 to TRBJ2-5; there is no confident call for the D gene. The clonotype was recovered from a man aged 50 to 60 in a cohort exposed to, infected with or recovered from COVID-19 (not recorded which). Sequencing used PBMCs or T cells enriched from blood (not recorded which). The encoded CDR3 is CASSVSLGTQYF. The nucleotides read TGTGCCAGCAGCGTAAGTCTAGGGACCCAGTACTTC.